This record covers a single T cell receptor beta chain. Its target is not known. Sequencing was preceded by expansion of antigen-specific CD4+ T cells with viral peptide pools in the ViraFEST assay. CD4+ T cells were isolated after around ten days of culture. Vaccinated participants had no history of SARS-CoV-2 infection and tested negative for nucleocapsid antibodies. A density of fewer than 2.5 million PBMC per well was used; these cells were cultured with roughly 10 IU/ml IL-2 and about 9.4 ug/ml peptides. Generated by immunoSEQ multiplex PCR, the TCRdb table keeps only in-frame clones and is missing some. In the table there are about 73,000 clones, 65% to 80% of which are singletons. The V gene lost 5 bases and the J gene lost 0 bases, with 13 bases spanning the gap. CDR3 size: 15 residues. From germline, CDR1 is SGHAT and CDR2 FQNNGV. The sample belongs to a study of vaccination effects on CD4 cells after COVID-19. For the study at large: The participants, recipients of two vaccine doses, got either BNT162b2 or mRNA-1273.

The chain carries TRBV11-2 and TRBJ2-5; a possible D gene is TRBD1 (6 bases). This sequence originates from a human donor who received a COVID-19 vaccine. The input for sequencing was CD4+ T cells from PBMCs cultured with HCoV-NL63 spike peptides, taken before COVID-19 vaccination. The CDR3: CASSAGWDNQETQYF. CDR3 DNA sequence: TGTGCCAGCAGCGCCGGTTGGGACAACCAAGAGACCCAGTACTTC.